These 2 T cell receptor beta chains came from one sample sequenced in a study of cytomegalovirus exposure and HLA in healthy donors. Vbeta (60) and Jbeta (13) primers were used in the PCR. Method: immunoSEQ multiplex PCR; TCRdb's copy keeps in-frame clones and lacks some. Of roughly 100,000 clones listed, 76% were seen once; the top ten hold 5.3%. Specimen: PBMCs. Every receptor here comes from a man aged 30-40 years in good health and CMV-seropositive.

The chain employs TRBV2 and TRBJ1-2; the match to TRBD1 covers 8 bases. CDR3 size: 13 residues. Germline trimming cut 3 bases from V and 8 bases from J; bases unmatched to any gene: 5. Per germline, CDR1 SNHLY and CDR2 FYNNEI. CDR3 in amino acids: CASSDRPGGGYTF. CDR3 bases: TGTGCCAGCAGTGACCGGCCAGGGGGCGGCTACACCTTC.

This clone was seen more than once but under ten times. The chain is built from TRBV25-1 and TRBJ2-1; D remains ambiguous. In germline, CDR1 is MGHDK, CDR2 SYGVNS. The CDR3 spans 13 residues. V lost 1 base to trimming and J lost 4 bases, with 5 bases between them. The CDR3 bases are TGTGCCAGCAGTGAATGGCGGTACAATGAGCAGTTCTTC. It is translated as CASSEWRYNEQFF.